The 25 T cell receptor beta chains below were found in one sample sequenced in a study of blood T cell repertoires in COVID-19 (dated by TCRdb to 2020 to 2021). The library was prepared using the immunoSEQ multiplex PCR assay. TCRdb took this table from immuneACCESS and kept in-frame rearrangements with V and J called. Such tables lack part of the clones; where checked against another copy, unresolved V genes explain under half of the gap, and the rest is unexplained. This sample has over 450,000 clones in its table, and 85% to 90% of those were observed once. 7.8% of the sample lies in the top ten. The sequenced material came from peripheral blood. These receptors were taken from a woman aged 50 to 65 with COVID-19, enrolled during active disease.

This clone has just one count. V usage is TRBV10-3 and J usage is TRBJ1-3; D remains ambiguous. CDR1 ENHRY and CDR2 SYGVKD come from the germline V gene. CDR3 size: 12 residues. The ends were cut back, 6 bases at V and 4 bases at J, with 7 bases in the middle. The CDR3 DNA follows: TGTGCCATCAGGCGGAGCGGAAACACCATATATTTT. Protein product: CAIRRSGNTIYF.

The chain carries TRBV2 and TRBJ1-1; D gene unclear. This CDR3 region has 14 residues. CDR1 and CDR2 (germline): SNHLY, FYNNEI. Trimming removed 4 bases from V and 1 base from J, with 10 bases in between. This CDR3 reads CASSVQVSNTEAFF. The CDR3 nucleotides are TGTGCCAGCAGTGTTCAGGTCTCGAACACTGAAGCTTTCTTT.

The V and J genes are TRBV5-4 and TRBJ1-1; no firm D call. Trimming removed 0 bases from V and 1 base from J, with 10 bases in between. The CDR3 sequence is 15 residues long. In germline, CDR1 is SGHNT, CDR2 YYREEE (reference sequence). The CDR3: CASSLGSRQNTEAFF. The CDR3 DNA follows: TGTGCCAGCAGCTTGGGTTCGCGGCAGAACACTGAAGCTTTCTTT.

The V gene is TRBV5-4, the J gene TRBJ2-7; perhaps TRBD1 as D (6 bases). Looked up from germline, CDR1 is SGHNT and CDR2 is YYREEE (reference sequence). V shed 5 bases and J shed 4 bases, with 16 bases lying between them. This CDR3 comprises 14 residues. In DNA, the CDR3 is TGTGCCAGCAGTTCCTACGGGACAACTTACGAGCAGTACTTC. Translated, it gives CASSSYGTTYEQYF.

V is TRBV4-2 and J is TRBJ1-2; D gene unclear. V dropped 0 bases and J dropped 2 bases, with 16 bases sitting between them. The CDR3 sequence is 17 residues long. CDR1 and CDR2 (germline): LGHNA, YNFKEQ. The chain's CDR3 is CASSQDSSRTGNYGYTF. As DNA, the CDR3 is TGTGCCAGCAGCCAAGACAGTAGCCGGACTGGAAACTATGGCTACACCTTC.

The chain couples TRBV10-3 to TRBJ1-1; the match to TRBD1 covers 12 bases. Per the germline V gene, CDR1 is ENHRY and CDR2 is SYGVKD. J lost 4 bases, V lost 2 bases, and 2 bases had no gene match. This CDR3 region has 15 residues. The CDR3 sequence: CAISEPGQGATEAFF. In DNA form, the CDR3 reads TGTGCCATCAGTGAGCCGGGACAGGGGGCCACTGAAGCTTTCTTT.

This chain uses TRBV9 with TRBJ2-1; possibly TRBD2 for D (5 bases). The germline V and J ends were trimmed by 7 bases and 3 bases, with 5 bases remaining between them. Germline CDR1 and CDR2: SGDLS and YYNGEE. The CDR3 extends over 11 amino acids. The CDR3 reads CASAGYNEQFF. Here the CDR3 DNA reads TGTGCCAGCGCGGGCTACAATGAGCAGTTCTTC.

The chain couples TRBV5-4 to TRBJ1-2; D gene unclear. Germline CDR1 SGHNT, CDR2 YYREEE (reference sequence). This CDR3 is built from 15 residues. The V end was cut by 9 bases, the J end by 1 base, with 19 bases between. The CDR3 is CAIRISGALNYGYTF. DNA of the CDR3: TGTGCCATCCGAATCTCGGGAGCGCTTAACTATGGCTACACCTTC.

This chain links TRBV11-2 with TRBJ1-6, with 9 nucleotides matching TRBD1. Per germline, CDR1 SGHAT and CDR2 FQNNGV. The CDR3 extends over 14 amino acids. Unmatched junction bases numbered 6, after V lost 5 bases and J lost 10 bases. CDR3 DNA: TGTGCCAGCAGCCCACAGGGGGCAGACTCACCCCTCCACTTT. Amino acid sequence: CASSPQGADSPLHF.

This clone has only a few counts. This chain uses TRBV2 with TRBJ1-5; 9 bases align to TRBD1. The CDR3 extends over 13 amino acids. The germline V gene has CDR1 SNHLY and CDR2 FYNNEI. Germline trimming cut 7 bases from V and 5 bases from J; bases unmatched to any gene: 3. The DNA of the CDR3 is TGTGCCAGCATGGGACAGGGTGATCAGCCCCAGCATTTT. This sequence encodes CASMGQGDQPQHF.

This rearrangement joins TRBV19 to TRBJ2-3, with D possibly being TRBD1 (6 bases). The V gene's germline CDR1 is LNHDA and CDR2 SQIVND (reference sequence). This CDR3 has 15 residues. The V and J ends lost 6 bases and 2 bases respectively, with 15 bases between them. The CDR3 DNA reads TGTGCCAGTAGAGATAGAGACAGGAACACAGATACGCAGTATTTT. Translation gives CASRDRDRNTDTQYF.

V and J are TRBV12-3 or TRBV12-4 and TRBJ1-1; D remains unclear. The V end lost 3 bases, the J end lost 4 bases, and 3 bases lay between the germline ends. The CDR3 sequence is 11 residues long. This chain's CDR3 is CASSFSTEAFF. The CDR3 DNA reads TGTGCCAGCAGTTTCAGCACTGAAGCTTTCTTT.

The chain links TRBV4-1 to TRBJ2-7; 12 bases line up with TRBD2. The CDR3 length is 15 residues. The germline CDR1 and CDR2 sequences are MGHRA and YSYEKL. Trimming took 4 bases from V and 3 from J; bases not matched to a gene: 4. CDR3 sequence: CASSRLAGGLYEQYF. CDR3 nucleotide sequence: TGCGCCAGCAGCCGTCTAGCGGGGGGGCTCTACGAGCAGTACTTC.

This rearrangement joins TRBV9 to TRBJ1-1; TRBD1 matches 8 bases. This CDR3 is 20 amino acids long. Germline trimming cut 0 bases from V and 1 base from J; bases unmatched to any gene: 17. Germline loops: CDR1 SGDLS, CDR2 YYNGEE. CDR3 DNA: TGTGCCAGCAGCGTAGAGGATAGCCAGAAGGACAGGGCCCCGAACACTGAAGCTTTCTTT. Residues: CASSVEDSQKDRAPNTEAFF.

This clone was counted between two and nine times. The chain couples TRBV10-3 to TRBJ2-7, with TRBD1 identical over 9 bases. This CDR3 has 13 amino acids. The junction had 7 bases not matched to a gene; V was cut back by 10 bases and J by 3 bases. The germline V gene encodes CDR1 ENHRY and CDR2 SYGVKD. DNA for the CDR3: TGTGCCACCCTCCGGGACAGGGACTACGAGCAGTACTTC. Translation gives CATLRDRDYEQYF.

The J gene is TRBJ2-3, the V gene TRBV30; TRBD2 might be the D (6 bases). The germline V gene encodes CDR1 GTSNPN and CDR2 SVGIG (reference sequence). Trimming removed 8 bases at V and 6 bases at J, with 15 bases between. This CDR3 is built from 12 residues. This CDR3 reads CATGGAGDTQYF. CDR3 nucleotide sequence: TGTGCCACCGGTGGTGCGGGGGATACGCAGTATTTT.

The chain combines TRBV9 with TRBJ1-1; 7 bases line up with TRBD1. The CDR3 is 15 amino acids. J gave up 5 bases and V 2 bases, and 9 bases lay outside the gene matches. CDR1 SGDLS and CDR2 YYNGEE come from the germline V gene. The CDR3 nucleotides are TGTGCCAGCAGCGTCCAAGAGGGGGCCGTAACTGAAGCTTTCTTT. Its protein is CASSVQEGAVTEAFF.

The V gene is TRBV6-1, the J gene TRBJ2-2, with a possible D match to TRBD2 (5 bases). Trimming took off 2 bases at V and 6 bases at J, with 10 bases between the two ends. The length of the CDR3 is 14 residues. Germline V gives CDR1 MNHNS, CDR2 SASEGT. The CDR3 region is CASSEWTFPGELFF. In DNA form, the CDR3 reads TGTGCCAGCAGTGAATGGACTTTTCCCGGGGAGCTGTTTTTT.

The count of this clone is one. V and J are TRBV9 and TRBJ1-1; D possibly corresponds to TRBD1 (6 bases). The CDR3 totals 15 residues. The germline V gene has CDR1 SGDLS and CDR2 YYNGEE. The V and J ends lost 4 bases and 4 bases respectively, with 17 bases between them. The CDR3 nucleotides read TGTGCCAGCAGCCCAAGGGTCCAGGGGCCCACTGAAGCTTTCTTT. Translated, it gives CASSPRVQGPTEAFF.

Concerning this clone: Other DNA sequences in this specimen translate into the identical CDR3. The chain links TRBV5-1 to TRBJ2-2; D not resolved. The CDR3 length is 14 residues. Germline lookup yields CDR1 SGHRS and CDR2 YFSETQ. V was trimmed by 0 bases and J by 5 bases, leaving 8 bases between them. DNA of the CDR3: TGCGCCAGCAGCTTGGAAGCCGTTACCGGGGAGCTGTTTTTT. Its protein product is CASSLEAVTGELFF.

This chain links TRBV7-9 with TRBJ2-7, with 9 bases identical to TRBD1. This CDR3 has 15 residues. V dropped 4 bases and J dropped 5; count of bases not matched to a gene: 9. Looked up from germline, CDR1 is SEHNR and CDR2 is FQNEAQ (reference sequence). Here the CDR3 DNA reads TGTGCCAGCAGCTCTACCGGGACAGGGTCCCACGAGCAGTACTTC. Protein sequence: CASSSTGTGSHEQYF.

This rearrangement joins TRBV25-1 to TRBJ1-6, with 7 bases matching TRBD1. Germline V gene data show CDR1 as MGHDK and CDR2 as SYGVNS. The junction had 5 bases not matched to a gene; V was cut back by 2 bases and J by 4 bases. This CDR3 is built from 16 residues. CDR3 loop: CASSEETGFYNSPLHF. CDR3 bases: TGTGCCAGCAGTGAAGAGACAGGGTTTTATAATTCACCCCTCCACTTT. The whole variable domain, filled in from reference TRBV25-1 and TRBJ1-6, reads EADIYQTPRYLVIGTGKKITLECSQTMGHDKMYWYQQDPGMELHLIHYSYGVNSTEKGDLSSESTVSRIRTEHFPLTLESARPSHTSQYLCASSEETGFYNSPLHFGNGTRLTVT.

The rearrangement links TRBV6-5 to TRBJ1-2; D is unresolved. Germline assignment: CDR1 MNHEY and CDR2 SVGAGI. With 1 base removed from V and 3 bases from J, the gap between germline ends came to 6 bases. CDR3 length equals 13 residues. CDR3 region: CASSYYRDYGYTF. DNA for the CDR3: TGTGCCAGCAGTTACTACAGAGACTATGGCTACACCTTC.

The chain carries TRBV30 and TRBJ1-5; D call uncertain. There are 13 residues in the CDR3. Looked up from germline, CDR1 is GTSNPN and CDR2 is SVGIG (reference sequence). V shed 1 base and J shed 9 bases, with 13 bases lying between them. The CDR3 loop reads CAWSGFDEAPQHF. CDR3 DNA sequence: TGTGCCTGGAGTGGATTTGACGAGGCGCCCCAGCATTTT.

The rearrangement joins TRBV30 to TRBJ2-3; 12 nucleotides line up with TRBD2. CDR3 size: 14 residues. Germline lookup yields CDR1 GTSNPN and CDR2 SVGIG (reference sequence). The V and J ends lost 7 bases and 6 bases, in that order; junction bases with no gene match: 8. The DNA of the CDR3 is TGTGCCTCAAGACTAGCGGGGGCAGGGGATACGCAGTATTTT. Translating it yields CASRLAGAGDTQYF.